This TCR beta chain is drawn from a study of blood T cell repertoires in COVID-19. Study summary: Sites across the United States, Italy and Spain contributed samples from acute and convalescent COVID-19. T cells, B-cell-depleted T cells, or PBMCs supplied cDNA or gDNA.

The CDR3 is 15 amino acids. Germline V lookup: CDR1 LNHNV, CDR2 YYDKDF (reference sequence). With V trimmed by 5 bases and J by 1 base, 4 bases remained unmatched. Original processing notes: Amplification of reference gene primers provided the estimated nucleated cell counts. Method: immunoSEQ multiplex PCR; TCRdb's copy keeps in-frame clones and lacks some. For V, J and clone size, that table is used; D and trimming come from the DNA. Of about 430,000 clones in the sample, 85% to 90% were seen once. This clonotype was obtained from a man between 18 and 29 years old with COVID-19, enrolled during active disease. The specimen was peripheral blood. The V call is TRBV15, the J call TRBJ2-3; 9 bases are shared with TRBD1. In DNA, the CDR3 is TGTGCCACCAGCCGAGGACAGGGGCGCACAGATACGCAGTATTTT. Its translation: CATSRGQGRTDTQYF.